This TCR beta chain originates from a study of cytomegalovirus exposure and HLA in healthy donors. Germline V gives CDR1 SGHNT, CDR2 YYREEE (reference sequence). The CDR3 contains 14 residues. J lost 3 bases, V lost 7 bases, and 7 bases had no gene match. Points on this clone: Its antigen remains unknown.

In the PCR, 60 Vbeta and 13 Jbeta primers were used. Method: immunoSEQ multiplex PCR; TCRdb's copy keeps in-frame clones and lacks some. The data contain some 150,000 clones, roughly 80% of them singletons. Findings and caveats of the study: What TCR beta sequences reportedly achieved was accurate prediction of HLA-A and HLA-B alleles in most subjects. Some highly shared sequence variants likely arose as a pipeline artifact.

The chain combines TRBV5-4 with TRBJ2-7, with 10 bases matching TRBD1. Sequenced: PBMCs. The sequence was collected from a woman aged 50 to 65 in good health and CMV-seronegative. CDR3 bases: TGTGCCAGCGGCGCCGGGACAGGGGACTACGAGCAGTACTTC. This sequence encodes CASGAGTGDYEQYF. Using reference TRBV5-4 and TRBJ2-7 for the parts outside the CDR3, the full variable domain is ETGVTQSPTHLIKTRGQQVTLRCSSQSGHNTVSWYQQALGQGPQFIFQYYREEENGRGNFPPRFSGLQFPNYSSELNVNALELDDSALYLCASGAGTGDYEQYFGPGTRLTVT.